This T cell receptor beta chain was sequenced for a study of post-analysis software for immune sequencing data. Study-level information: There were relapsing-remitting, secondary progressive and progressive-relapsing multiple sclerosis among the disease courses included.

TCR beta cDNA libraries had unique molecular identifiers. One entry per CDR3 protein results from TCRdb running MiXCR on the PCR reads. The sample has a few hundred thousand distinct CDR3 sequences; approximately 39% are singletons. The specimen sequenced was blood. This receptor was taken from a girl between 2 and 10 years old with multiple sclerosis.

The CDR3 DNA reads TGTGCCAGCAGGAAATCTAGCGGGAGGACGACAGATACGCAGTATTTT. Translation: CASRKSSGRTTDTQYF. The chain carries TRBV2 and TRBJ2-3; 11 nucleotides agree with TRBD2. The CDR3 loop spans 16 amino acids. The V gene's germline CDR1 is SNHLY and CDR2 FYNNEI. J lost 3 bases, V lost 6 bases, and 8 bases had no gene match.